This T cell receptor (beta chain) was obtained from a study of tumor-infiltrating lymphocytes in localized non-small cell lung cancer. Broader study findings: TCR sequencing covered a subset of patients with enough tissue. Immunotypes IM1 and IM2 had similar TCR-derived T-cell fractions. Tumor T-cell fraction from TCR sequencing was not associated with recurrence-free survival (p = 0.61). Each assay used a separate piece of the same tissue.

V was clipped by 6 bases and J by 0 bases, with 12 bases between them. Germline V gene lookup returns CDR1 MNHNY and CDR2 SVGAGI (reference sequence). CDR3 length: 15 amino acids. In its sample, this clone was seen once. Its antigen is unknown. Assay: immunoSEQ multiplex PCR; the TCRdb copy retains only in-frame clones and omits some. This table holds about 21,000 clones, 80% found once. The sequenced sample was lung tumor tissue. The chain couples TRBV6-6 to TRBJ2-4, with no clear D. This TCR came from a human donor with non-small cell lung cancer. CDR3: CASSQDRLAKNIQYF. CDR3 coding DNA: TGTGCCAGCAGCCAGGACCGTTTAGCCAAAAACATTCAGTACTTC.